The rows below give T cell receptor beta chains drawn from one sample of a study of cytomegalovirus exposure and HLA in healthy donors. Only in-frame clones appear in the TCRdb table, and some are missing; sequencing was by immunoSEQ multiplex PCR. The sample holds 120,000 or so clones, around 69% seen once. The sample consisted of PBMCs. The receptors derive from a woman in her thirties or forties in good health and CMV-seropositive. Each CDR3 is given with its conserved first and last residue. The order of the fields is V gene, J gene, clone size, D gene, CDR3 protein, CDR3 DNA. A D gene is named only where the DNA matches it firmly. Size is stated for part of the rows, as once, few or many counts, or as a class when the clone is expanded.

V gene: TRBV28; J gene: TRBJ2-3; clone size: .; D gene: TRBD1; CDR3 protein: CASSTSRGQIDTQYF; CDR3 DNA: TGTGCCAGCAGCACTTCCAGGGGGCAAATAGATACGCAGTATTTT
V gene: TRBV27; J gene: TRBJ1-1; clone size: .; D gene: .; CDR3 protein: CASRPLTFGDSLNTEAFF; CDR3 DNA: TGTGCCAGCCGTCCCTTAACCTTCGGGGACTCCTTGAACACTGAAGCTTTCTTT
V gene: TRBV2; J gene: TRBJ2-3; clone size: .; D gene: TRBD2; CDR3 protein: CASGLDATDTQYF; CDR3 DNA: TGTGCCAGCGGACTAGACGCCACAGATACGCAGTATTTT
V gene: TRBV2; J gene: TRBJ2-1; clone size: few; D gene: TRBD1; CDR3 protein: CASTKDRGSYNEQFF; CDR3 DNA: TGTGCCAGCACCAAGGACAGGGGATCCTACAATGAGCAGTTCTTC
V gene: TRBV2; J gene: TRBJ1-1; clone size: once; D gene: .; CDR3 protein: CASSRGGANTEAFF; CDR3 DNA: TGTGCCAGCAGCCGTGGCGGGGCTAACACTGAAGCTTTCTTT
V gene: TRBV14; J gene: TRBJ1-1; clone size: .; D gene: TRBD1; CDR3 protein: CASSHLRDSNTEAFF; CDR3 DNA: TGTGCCAGCAGCCACCTCCGGGACAGTAACACTGAAGCTTTCTTT
V gene: TRBV18; J gene: TRBJ2-2; clone size: .; D gene: TRBD2; CDR3 protein: CASSPNPSGNTGELFF; CDR3 DNA: TGTGCCAGCTCACCCAACCCTAGCGGCAACACCGGGGAGCTGTTTTTT
V gene: TRBV7-8; J gene: TRBJ2-6; clone size: .; D gene: TRBD1; CDR3 protein: CASSFRTGTGLPSGANVLTF; CDR3 DNA: TGTGCCAGCAGCTTCCGAACAGGGACAGGGCTACCCTCCGGGGCCAACGTCCTGACTTTC
V gene: TRBV18; J gene: TRBJ2-5; clone size: once; D gene: TRBD1; CDR3 protein: CASSPLGQGETQYF; CDR3 DNA: TGTGCCAGCTCACCACTAGGACAGGGGGAGACCCAGTACTTC
V gene: TRBV2; J gene: TRBJ1-4; clone size: .; D gene: .; CDR3 protein: CASSTGQPNEKLFF; CDR3 DNA: TGTGCCAGCAGTACAGGGCAACCTAATGAAAAACTGTTTTTT
V gene: TRBV6-5; J gene: TRBJ2-7; clone size: .; D gene: TRBD1; CDR3 protein: CASKGAGVYEQYF; CDR3 DNA: TGTGCCAGCAAGGGGGCAGGAGTCTACGAGCAGTACTTC
V gene: TRBV18; J gene: TRBJ2-5; clone size: .; D gene: TRBD1; CDR3 protein: CASSSQGTDQETQYF; CDR3 DNA: TGTGCCAGCTCCTCACAGGGGACGGACCAAGAGACCCAGTACTTC
V gene: TRBV5-1; J gene: TRBJ1-2; clone size: once; D gene: TRBD1; CDR3 protein: CASRIGTGTNYGYTF; CDR3 DNA: TGCGCCAGCAGGATCGGGACAGGTACGAACTATGGCTACACCTTC
V gene: TRBV5-4; J gene: TRBJ2-6; clone size: .; D gene: .; CDR3 protein: CASSWRKDRFGSGANVLTF; CDR3 DNA: TGTGCCAGCAGCTGGAGGAAAGACAGGTTTGGGTCTGGGGCCAACGTCCTGACTTTC
V gene: TRBV4-2; J gene: TRBJ2-2; clone size: .; D gene: TRBD2; CDR3 protein: CASSQESSGNGGELFF; CDR3 DNA: TGTGCCAGCAGCCAAGAGTCTAGCGGGAACGGCGGGGAGCTGTTTTTT
V gene: TRBV18; J gene: TRBJ1-1; clone size: .; D gene: TRBD1; CDR3 protein: CASSPTRQGGYTEAFF; CDR3 DNA: TGTGCCAGCTCACCCACCAGACAGGGCGGGTACACTGAAGCTTTTTTT